Sequencing of this T cell receptor (beta chain) was carried out in a study of T cell repertoires in ileal Crohn's disease. Notes on the study in general: Active smokers at surgery had more clonal expansions than non-smokers. All patients with clonality above 26.8% had endoscopic recurrence.

On this clone: Its antigen remains unidentified.

Roughly 500 nanograms of biopsy DNA per sample underwent TCRB immunosequencing. The data were produced by immunoSEQ multiplex PCR, yet TCRdb's version contains in-frame clones alone and is incomplete. The repertoire holds roughly 5,100 clones, with around 85% as singletons. From germline, CDR1 is SGHRS and CDR2 YFSETQ. Trimming removed 0 bases at V and 0 bases at J, with 9 bases between. The CDR3 covers 15 residues. The material sequenced was ileal tissue. The rearrangement uses TRBV5-1 and TRBJ2-5; D might be TRBD1 (5 bases). This sequence was found in an adult with Crohn's disease. CDR3 sequence reads: CASSLEGSHQETQYF. In nucleotides, the CDR3 is TGCGCCAGCAGCTTGGAGGGGTCCCACCAAGAGACCCAGTACTTC.